A single sample is the source of the 10 T cell receptor beta chains below, sequenced in a study of blood T cells in healthy people across ages. A second roughly 7 to 12 cycle PCR used barcoded and J-beta primers. TCRdb recomputed calls from the 5' RACE reads with MiXCR, one row per CDR3 protein. In the table there are approximately 800,000 distinct CDR3 sequences, about 34% of which are singletons. The sample taken for sequencing was blood. The origin of the receptors is a man younger than 35 in good health.

This clonotype was picked up many times. The gene calls are TRBV15 and TRBJ2-3; 9 positions agree with TRBD1. This CDR3 region has 18 residues. Germline trimming cut 0 bases from V and 3 bases from J; bases unmatched to any gene: 10. Germline CDR1 is LNHNV and CDR2 is YYDKDF (reference sequence). The chain's CDR3 is CATSRDHRDRVPTDTQYF. The DNA for the CDR3 is TGTGCCACCAGCAGAGATCATCGGGACAGGGTTCCGACAGATACGCAGTATTTT.

Worth noting for this clonotype: A much larger clonotype is one base distant, so this may be a read error. The genes are TRBV20-1 and TRBJ1-2, with 9 positions matching TRBD1. This CDR3 has 13 amino acids. Germline V gene lookup returns CDR1 DFQATT and CDR2 SNEGSKA (reference sequence). CDR3 coding DNA: TGCGGTGCTAGGGACAGGGCTAACTATGGCTACACCTTC. Encoded protein: CGARDRANYGYTF.

CDR3 amino acids: CSASPGTPLYNEQFF. CDR3 in DNA: TGCAGTGCTAGTCCCGGGACCCCACTATACAATGAGCAGTTCTTC. The rearrangement links TRBV20-1 to TRBJ2-1, with D perhaps given as TRBD1 or TRBD2 (5 bases each). V lost 3 bases and J 4 bases, leaving 16 bases between the germline ends. CDR3 length equals 15 residues. Germline-derived CDR1 and CDR2 are DFQATT and SNEGSKA (reference sequence).

The chain employs TRBV6-5 and TRBJ1-1, with D maybe TRBD1 (6 bases). The germline gives CDR1 MNHEY, CDR2 SVGAGI. V shed 11 bases and J shed 3 bases, with 16 bases lying between them. CDR3 length: 13 amino acids. As DNA, the CDR3 is TGTGCCGCCAAAGGACAGCCGTACACTGAAGCTTTCTTT. It yields the protein CAAKGQPYTEAFF.

The CDR3 reads CASSRGRAGSYEQYF. The CDR3 region has the DNA TGTGCCAGCAGCCGAGGCCGGGCAGGTTCCTACGAGCAGTACTTC. The gene calls are TRBV11-2 and TRBJ2-4, with D uncertain. The end of the DNA aligns better with TRBJ2-7, so the J call may be wrong. CDR1 is SGHAT, CDR2 FQNNGV, per germline. The CDR3 length is 15 residues.

The table lists this clonotype with a few counts. The V call is TRBV12-3 or TRBV12-4, the J call TRBJ1-2; no clear D gene. V lost 5 bases to trimming and J lost 5 bases, with 9 bases between them. The CDR3 runs 12 residues. CDR3 sequence (DNA): TGTGCCAGCAGTCAGGTTGATTATGGCTACACCTTC. Translated, it gives CASSQVDYGYTF.

The chain has TRBV29-1 and TRBJ2-1; 14 bases align to TRBD2. The CDR3 runs to 13 residues. Germline V gene data show CDR1 as SQVTM and CDR2 as ANQGSEA. Trimming at V came to 7 bases and at J to 9 bases, leaving 5 bases not matched to a gene. The CDR3, as DNA: TGCAGCGCCGGACTAGCGGGGGGCAGTGAGCAGTTCTTC. As protein: CSAGLAGGSEQFF.

This clonotype was picked up many times. This chain joins TRBV10-3 and TRBJ2-7; D might be TRBD2 (7 bases). The CDR3 is 16 amino acids. Germline V CDR1 and CDR2: ENHRY, SYGVKD. V was trimmed by 6 bases and J by 1 base, leaving 19 bases between them. This CDR3 reads CAISQMGGPMSYEQYF. The CDR3 region has the DNA TGTGCCATCAGCCAAATGGGGGGGCCTATGTCCTACGAGCAGTACTTC.

The genes are TRBV29-1 and TRBJ1-2, with 9 positions matching TRBD1. The CDR3 has 13 residues. Germline V lookup: CDR1 SQVTM, CDR2 ANQGSEA. Here the CDR3 DNA reads TGCAACGTCACTCCTTCGGGACAGGGAGGTTTCACCTTC. It codes for CNVTPSGQGGFTF.

A few counts support this clonotype. The CDR3 spells CSASRVDNEQFF. The CDR3 DNA sequence: TGCAGTGCTAGCCGGGTAGACAATGAGCAGTTCTTC. The rearrangement joins TRBV20-1 to TRBJ2-1; the D is unclear. Germline CDR1 reads DFQATT; CDR2 reads SNEGSKA (reference sequence). V lost 3 bases and J 5 bases, leaving 8 bases between the germline ends. The CDR3 has 12 amino acids.